This T cell receptor (beta chain) was captured in a study of T cells after yellow fever vaccination. Study-level results: Among all clonotypes, a small share was observed in both CD4 and CD8 compartments.

This clonotype has just a few counts. Its antigen is unidentified. Using its own MiXCR run on the 5' RACE reads, TCRdb lists one record per CDR3 protein. The sample lists under 150,000 distinct CDR3 sequences; 7.7% were seen once. The starting material was CD4+ T cells sorted from PBMCs, obtained 5 days after the yellow fever booster vaccination. This TCR derives from a man aged 25 to 40 who received the YFV17D yellow fever vaccine.

The CDR3 bases are TGTGCCAGCAGCTTGTTCGCCACAGATACGCAGTATTTT. Translation gives CASSLFATDTQYF. V usage is TRBV7-2 and J usage is TRBJ2-3; unclear D gene. In germline, CDR1 is SGHTA, CDR2 FQGNSA. The V and J ends lost 3 bases and 2 bases respectively, with 6 bases between them. The CDR3 loop spans 13 amino acids.